This T cell receptor beta chain emerged from a study of control samples from healthy donors and cancer patients. Germline lookup yields CDR1 MGHRA and CDR2 YSYEKL. V trimming: 1 base; J trimming: 7 bases; junction bases outside the gene matches: 5. The CDR3 is made up of 14 amino acids. Assay: immunoSEQ multiplex PCR; the TCRdb copy retains only in-frame clones and omits some. The data contain about 130,000 clones, 90% of them singletons. The rearrangement links TRBV4-1 to TRBJ2-7; 9 bases agree with TRBD2. The sample taken for sequencing was blood. This clonotype was obtained from a man younger than 35 in good health. The CDR3: CASSQVGLAGEQYF. The CDR3 DNA reads as TGCGCCAGCAGCCAAGTTGGTCTAGCGGGGGAGCAGTACTTC.